This T cell receptor (beta chain) was captured by sequencing in a study of human thymus T cells. Notes on the study in general: Within thymic and blood repertoires, V and J gene usage appeared to be biased.

Measured with immunoSEQ multiplex PCR; TCRdb has only the in-frame clones, and not every one. Among 45,000 to 75,000 clones listed, about 93% were seen once. Serving as donors were healthy Finnish infants, each of whom was having open corrective surgery for congenital heart defects. During surgery, about 0.5-1 mL peripheral blood was drawn from four of eight donors. All available leukocytes, rather than a set cell count, yielded the blood DNA. V was pared by 2 bases and J by 3 bases, with 13 bases between. CDR1 is MGHDK, CDR2 SYGVNS, per germline. The CDR3 runs to 15 residues. Regarding this clone: The antigen is undetermined.

This sequence was found in a boy under two years old with a congenital heart defect but otherwise immunologically healthy. Sequenced material: blood. The chain couples TRBV25-1 to TRBJ1-1; D is ambiguous. The CDR3 nucleotides are TGTGCCAGCAGTGAAAGCCTGAGAACAGACACTGAAGCTTTCTTT. This codes for CASSESLRTDTEAFF.